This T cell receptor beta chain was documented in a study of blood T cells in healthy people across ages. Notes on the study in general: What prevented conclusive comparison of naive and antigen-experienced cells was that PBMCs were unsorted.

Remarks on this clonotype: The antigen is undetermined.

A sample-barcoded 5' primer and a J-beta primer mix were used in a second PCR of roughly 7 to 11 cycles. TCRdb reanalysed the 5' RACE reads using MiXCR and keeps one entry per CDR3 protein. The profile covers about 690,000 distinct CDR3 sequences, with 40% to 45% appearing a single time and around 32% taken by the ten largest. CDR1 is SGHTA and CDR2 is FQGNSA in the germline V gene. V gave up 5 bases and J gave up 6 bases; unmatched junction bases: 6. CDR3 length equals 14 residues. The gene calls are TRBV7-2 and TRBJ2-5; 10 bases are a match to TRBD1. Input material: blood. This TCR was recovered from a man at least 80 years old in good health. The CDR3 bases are TGTGCCAGCAGCGACCGGACAGGGGGAAAGACCCAGTACTTC. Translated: CASSDRTGGKTQYF.